These T cell receptor beta chains were read from a single sample in a study of blood T cell repertoires in COVID-19. Profiled with immunoSEQ multiplex PCR; TCRdb holds only in-frame clones, not every one. Of about 140,000 clones listed, around 84% are singletons. Specimen: peripheral blood. Source of these receptors: a human donor in a cohort sampled during active COVID-19. Each CDR3 is given without its conserved first and last residue. Some rows have no size entry. The others give once, few or many, or a class for an expanded clone.

V gene,clone size,J gene,CDR3 protein
TRBV7-9,NA,TRBJ1-2,ASSLSDSLYGYT
TRBV9,NA,TRBJ2-2,ASSLGVQGNTGELF
TRBV7-9,NA,TRBJ2-5,ASSSERGLANQETQY
TRBV7-3,once,TRBJ2-3,ASSRYTGGGTDTQY
TRBV5-1,NA,TRBJ2-2,ASSLEAGGDTGELF
TRBV4-2,NA,TRBJ2-7,ASSHEGGGGPGPYEQY
TRBV6-5,NA,TRBJ2-4,ASTFGDRGKNIQY
TRBV28,NA,TRBJ2-7,ASSFPRVPYEQY
TRBV2,NA,TRBJ2-1,ASSRQGLAYNEQF
TRBV7-8,NA,TRBJ2-2,ASSLVGRGPGELF
TRBV5-6,NA,TRBJ2-2,ASSYRTSGRNTGELF
TRBV7-2,NA,TRBJ1-5,ASSFGQGNQPQH
TRBV28,few,TRBJ1-4,ASSPGGAREKLF
TRBV2,once,TRBJ2-3,ASSELPSGPTDTQY
TRBV3-1/TRBV3-2,NA,TRBJ2-2,ASSQGGSRTGELF
TRBV7-2,NA,TRBJ2-5,ASSLGTSGGAGWMETQY
TRBV7-7,NA,TRBJ2-1,ASSPFGLAGHEQF
TRBV2,NA,TRBJ2-7,ASAVSPSYEQY
TRBV5-1,once,TRBJ2-3,ASSLSGASTDTQY
TRBV30,NA,TRBJ2-3,AWSKSSSGRTDTQY
TRBV5-1,NA,TRBJ2-2,ASSPSGTANTGELF
TRBV6-6,NA,TRBJ1-5,ASSYSYSRDQPQH